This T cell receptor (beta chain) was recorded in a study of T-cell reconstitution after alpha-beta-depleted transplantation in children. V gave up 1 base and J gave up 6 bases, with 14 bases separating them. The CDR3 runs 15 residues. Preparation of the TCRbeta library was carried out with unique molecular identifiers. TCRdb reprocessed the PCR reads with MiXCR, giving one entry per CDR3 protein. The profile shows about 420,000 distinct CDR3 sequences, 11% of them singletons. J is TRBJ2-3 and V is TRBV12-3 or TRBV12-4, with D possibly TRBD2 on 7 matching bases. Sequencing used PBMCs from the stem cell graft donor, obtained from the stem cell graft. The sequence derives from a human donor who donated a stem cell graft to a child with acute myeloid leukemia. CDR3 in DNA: TGTGCCAGCAGTTTAGTCGGGGGGCGCAGGGATACGCAGTATTTT. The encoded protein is CASSLVGGRRDTQYF.